Following are 22 T cell receptor beta chains from one sample sequenced in a study of Graves' ophthalmopathy and Graves' hyperthyroidism. Amplification of TCR beta CDR3 regions used RNA transcripts. HTBI primers were used in a first-round RT-PCR, which preceded a second-round multiplex PCR. TCRdb processed the multiplex PCR reads anew with MiXCR; each CDR3 protein has one entry. This table has tens of thousands of distinct CDR3 sequences, 50% appearing once. The sequencing sample was made of peripheral blood. The receptors were sampled from an adult woman with stable Graves' hyperthyroidism.

V is TRBV15 and J is TRBJ2-1; TRBD2 aligns across 14 bases. V was pared by 1 base and J by 3 bases, with 5 bases of the junction left unmatched. There are 18 residues in the CDR3. Germline V gene data show CDR1 as LNHNV and CDR2 as YYDKDF (reference sequence). The DNA of the CDR3 is TGTGCCACCAGCAGAGGGACTAGCGGGAGGAAGGTCTACAATGAGCAGTTCTTC. Its protein product is CATSRGTSGRKVYNEQFF.

Remarks on this clonotype: One end of the junction varies from germline; a read error may be responsible. The rearrangement uses TRBV7-7 and TRBJ1-5, with TRBD1 as a possible D gene (5 bases). The V gene's germline CDR1 is SSHAT and CDR2 FNYEAQ (reference sequence). The length of the CDR3 is 15 residues. The CDR3: CASSLVGTSNQPQHF. The CDR3 DNA follows: TGTGCTAGCAGCTTAGTGGGGACCAGCAATCAGCCCCAGCATTTT.

Ten or more counts support this clonotype. The chain combines TRBV6-5 with TRBJ1-4; no definite D call. The CDR3 has 13 residues. Germline V gene data show CDR1 as MNHEY and CDR2 as SVGAGI. V shed 4 bases and J shed 5 bases, with 8 bases lying between them. Here the CDR3 reads CASSLRANEKLFF. The CDR3 coding sequence is TGTGCCAGCAGTTTGCGGGCGAATGAAAAACTGTTTTTT.

This clonotype has a count of ten or more. V is TRBV28 and J is TRBJ2-7; 7 bases align to TRBD1. Unmatched junction bases numbered 8, after V lost 5 bases and J lost 4 bases. CDR3 length: 14 residues. Germline lookup yields CDR1 MDHEN and CDR2 SYDVKM. CDR3 nucleotide sequence: TGTGCCAGCAGTCCTAGCACAGGGGTATACGAGCAGTACTTC. It yields the protein CASSPSTGVYEQYF.

This clonotype was seen only a few times. The CDR3 DNA follows: TGTGCCAGCAGCCCCAGGACAGGGGGCGCGGCAGGCTACACCTTC. This codes for CASSPRTGGAAGYTF. J is TRBJ1-2 and V is TRBV7-9, with 11 nucleotides matching TRBD1. J lost 8 bases, V lost 5 bases, and 10 bases had no gene match. From germline, CDR1 is SEHNR and CDR2 FQNEAQ (reference sequence). This CDR3 spans 15 amino acids.

A note on this clonotype: The DNA is left out, because the CDR3 cannot be placed on it with certainty; the CDR3 is given as TCRdb lists it. The rearrangement joins TRBV29-1 to TRBJ1-2. Germline CDR1 reads SQVTM; CDR2 reads ANQGSEA. The CDR3 extends over 17 residues, inclusive of both ends. The CDR3 reads CSDGGRLNTEAFFGYTF.

There are a few counts of this clonotype. This clone may be a read error of a much larger clone one base away. As the CDR3 is not closed by the conserved phenylalanine or tryptophan, this likely results from a read error. The gene calls are TRBV12-3 or TRBV12-4 and TRBJ1-1, with D possibly matching TRBD1 (6 bases). V was shortened by 7 bases and J by 3 bases, with 15 bases between the two germline ends. The CDR3 is made up of 14 amino acids. In nucleotides, the CDR3 is TGTGCCAGCAACCCAGGGGTCCCGGACACTGAAGCTTTCTCT. Residues: CASNPGVPDTEAFS.

This clonotype was observed many times. V gene TRBV4-1 combines with J gene TRBJ2-7; 12 bases line up with TRBD2. Germline trimming cut 2 bases from V and 3 bases from J; bases unmatched to any gene: 2. Germline values: CDR1 MGHRA, CDR2 YSYEKL. CDR3 length: 15 residues. CDR3 DNA sequence: TGCGCCAGCAGCCAACTAGCGGGAGGGAACTACGAGCAGTACTTC. It yields the protein CASSQLAGGNYEQYF.

This chain connects TRBV29-1 to TRBJ1-1; 7 nucleotides match TRBD1. Germline values: CDR1 SQVTM, CDR2 ANQGSEA. The CDR3 has 14 residues. V trimming: 8 bases; J trimming: 0 bases; junction bases outside the gene matches: 9. CDR3: CSSDGTAMNTEAFF. In DNA, the CDR3 is TGCAGCAGTGACGGGACAGCCATGAACACTGAAGCTTTCTTT.

Many counts were recorded for this clonotype. The chain carries TRBV20-1 and TRBJ2-5, with no clear D. The germline V gene has CDR1 DFQATT and CDR2 SNEGSKA (reference sequence). V was trimmed by 2 bases and J by 4 bases, leaving 17 bases between them. The CDR3 contains 15 residues. CDR3 sequence (DNA): TGCAGTGCTAGATCTCATAGACGGAGCAGAGAGACCCAGTACTTC. Translation gives CSARSHRRSRETQYF.

The J gene is TRBJ1-3, the V gene TRBV7-1; D remains unclear. TRBV7-1 is treated as an ORF (open reading frame) with a function not yet certain. The CDR3 sequence is 17 residues long. V shed 1 base and J shed 0 bases, with 13 bases lying between them. CDR3 amino acids: CASSSGYGSHSGNTIYF. The CDR3 nucleotides are TGTGCCAGCAGCTCAGGATACGGGAGCCACTCTGGAAACACCATATATTTT.

Points on this clonotype: The CDR3 end shows no conserved phenylalanine or tryptophan, and so a read error is likely. The V and J genes are TRBV25-1 and TRBJ2-7, with 7 bases aligning to TRBD1. The length of the CDR3 is 13 residues. The germline V gene has CDR1 MGHDK and CDR2 SYGVNS. The CDR3 loop is CASSPDRPGQQYL. The CDR3 DNA sequence: TGCGCCAGCAGCCCGGACAGGCCCGGGCAGCAGTACCTC.

Worth noting for this clonotype: A read error is possible here, since a much larger clone lies one base away. The rearrangement links TRBV30 to TRBJ1-3; D gene unclear. This CDR3 spans 15 amino acids. Germline V gene data show CDR1 as GTSNPN and CDR2 as SVGIG (reference sequence). CDR3 DNA sequence: TGTGCCTGGAGTGTACCCGAAGGCTCTGAAAACACCATATATTTT. The encoded protein is CAWSVPEGSENTIYF.

This clonotype was counted many times. One base away lies a much larger clone, so this may be a sequencing read error. The CDR3 sequence: CASSFQGTDTQCF. The CDR3 DNA reads as TGTGCCAGCAGCTTTCAGGGCACAGATACGCAGTGTTTT. The chain joins TRBV7-3 to TRBJ2-3, with a weak D call TRBD1 (5 bases). CDR1 is SGHTA and CDR2 is FQGTGA in the germline V gene. This CDR3 comprises 13 residues.

The chain is built from TRBV29-1 and TRBJ1-2, with 9 bases that match TRBD1. The junction had 5 bases not matched to a gene; V was cut back by 7 bases and J by 5 bases. Germline CDR1 SQVTM, CDR2 ANQGSEA. The CDR3 has 12 amino acids. CDR3 DNA: TGCAGCGACGGGGGACAGGGATATGGCTACACCTTC. It codes for CSDGGQGYGYTF.

This clonotype was recorded many times. This chain uses TRBV12-3 or TRBV12-4 with TRBJ1-1; D is unclear. CDR3 length: 17 residues. Trimming removed 6 bases at V and 2 bases at J, with 22 bases between. The CDR3 here is CASSLNPTPGKNTEAFF. DNA for the CDR3: TGTGCCAGCAGCCTCAATCCAACGCCGGGTAAAAACACTGAAGCTTTCTTT.

The table lists this clonotype with a few counts. V and J are TRBV6-5 and TRBJ2-5, with 13 bases identical to TRBD2. This CDR3 spans 17 amino acids. CDR1 is MNHEY and CDR2 is SVGAGI in the germline V gene. After removal of 7 bases from V and 5 bases from J, the junction contained 13 bases not matched to a gene. The CDR3 here is CASNPLGLAGVRETQYF. CDR3 sequence (DNA): TGTGCCAGCAACCCCCTCGGACTAGCGGGAGTCAGGGAGACCCAGTACTTC.

J is TRBJ2-7 and V is TRBV7-8, with 7 bases that match TRBD1. This CDR3 region has 14 residues. The V segment lost 1 base and the J segment 3 bases; nucleotides outside the gene matches: 3. CDR1 SGHVS and CDR2 FQNEAQ come from the germline V gene. CDR3 loop: CASSLVRQGYEQYF. As DNA, the CDR3 is TGTGCCAGCAGCTTAGTCCGACAGGGCTACGAGCAGTACTTC.

Concerning this clonotype: At one end, the junction sequence differs from germline, possibly due to a read error. The chain carries TRBV7-3 and TRBJ2-5; tentatively, D is TRBD1 or TRBD2 (5 bases each). This CDR3 has 15 residues. Germline CDR1 is SGHTA and CDR2 is FQGTGA. CDR3 in DNA: TGTACCAGCAGCTTGGGGCCAACTAGACAAGAGGCCCAGTACTTC. This gives the protein CTSSLGPTRQEAQYF.

This chain connects TRBV2 to TRBJ1-2; 8 bases agree with TRBD1. Trimming at V came to 4 bases and at J to 7 bases, leaving 2 bases not matched to a gene. The CDR3 covers 12 residues. Germline V lookup: CDR1 SNHLY, CDR2 FYNNEI. CDR3 amino acids: CASSGQGSGYTF. The DNA for the CDR3 is TGTGCCAGCAGTGGACAGGGGTCTGGCTACACCTTC.

Of note for this clonotype: The final CDR3 position lacks the conserved phenylalanine or tryptophan, pointing to a likely read error. The J gene is TRBJ2-7, the V gene TRBV4-1; D remains ambiguous. Looked up from germline, CDR1 is MGHRA and CDR2 is YSYEKL. This CDR3 region has 15 residues. Trimming removed 11 bases from V and 0 bases from J, with 20 bases in between. The CDR3 loop is CAWSLPGGSSYEQYL. DNA for the CDR3: TGCGCCTGGAGTCTTCCGGGCGGTAGCTCCTACGAGCAGTACTTA.

V is TRBV7-2 and J is TRBJ2-3; 12 bases fit TRBD2. V lost 4 bases to trimming and J lost 1 base; unmatched junction nucleotides: 6. The CDR3 consists of 17 residues. The germline gives CDR1 SGHTA, CDR2 FQGNSA. In DNA, the CDR3 is TGTGCCAGCAGCTGGGGACTAGCGGGCGTCGGCACAGATACGCAGTATTTT. Encoded protein: CASSWGLAGVGTDTQYF.